The next 15 T cell receptor beta chains were all read from a single sample in a study of shared clonotypes between healthy human individuals. The data were produced by immunoSEQ multiplex PCR, yet TCRdb's version contains in-frame clones alone and is incomplete. The data hold around 2,000,000 clones, with 85% to 95% observed a single time. The naive CD8 population came from CD45RO-negative cells selected for CCR7, without terminally differentiated effector memory CD45RA+ cells. The sequenced sample consisted of naive CD8+ T cells from PBMCs. The receptors derive from a man aged 18 to 30 in good health. Some clones in this sample may be carry-over from other donors' samples.

The CDR3: CASSLVLDRINQPQHF. The CDR3 DNA sequence: TGTGCCAGCAGCTTAGTTCTTGACAGAATCAATCAGCCCCAGCATTTT. The genes are TRBV7-8 and TRBJ1-5, with a possible D match to TRBD1 (5 bases). Germline-derived CDR1 and CDR2 are SGHVS and FQNEAQ. The CDR3 sequence is 16 residues long. Trimming removed 1 base at V and 3 bases at J, with 13 bases between.

The gene calls are TRBV29-1 and TRBJ1-2, with 8 bases aligning to TRBD1. The CDR3 is made up of 14 amino acids. V lost 6 bases, J lost 4 bases, and 10 bases stayed unmatched. CDR1 and CDR2 (germline): SQVTM, ANQGSEA. In DNA, the CDR3 is TGCAGCGTGGTGACCGGGACAGGCCTCTATGGCTACACCTTC. Translating gives CSVVTGTGLYGYTF.

J is TRBJ2-1 and V is TRBV5-4; 7 bases are a match to TRBD2. Germline CDR1 SGHNT, CDR2 YYREEE (reference sequence). The CDR3 runs to 18 residues. V was clipped by 0 bases and J by 0 bases; unmatched bases: 9. Written as DNA, the CDR3 is TGTGCCAGCAGCTTGGCCTCGGCTAGCGGATACTCCTACAATGAGCAGTTCTTC. Its protein product is CASSLASASGYSYNEQFF. Combining the CDR3 with reference TRBV5-4 and TRBJ2-1 gives the whole variable domain ETGVTQSPTHLIKTRGQQVTLRCSSQSGHNTVSWYQQALGQGPQFIFQYYREEENGRGNFPPRFSGLQFPNYSSELNVNALELDDSALYLCASSLASASGYSYNEQFFGPGTRLTVL.

This rearrangement joins TRBV7-8 to TRBJ1-1; D remains unclear. Germline V lookup: CDR1 SGHVS, CDR2 FQNEAQ. Trimming left V 5 bases short and J 1 base short, with 11 bases between. This CDR3 is built from 14 residues. The CDR3 DNA is TGTGCCAGCAGCATATCCCCTCGGAACACTGAAGCTTTCTTT. Its translation: CASSISPRNTEAFF.

The chain is built from TRBV5-6 and TRBJ2-5; 7 nucleotides match TRBD2. The tail of the sequence fits TRBJ2-7 better, so the J call may be wrong. This CDR3 has 14 amino acids. CDR1 and CDR2 (germline): SGHDT, YYEEEE. CDR3 sequence reads: CASSFPAGNYEQYF. CDR3 in DNA: TGTGCCAGCAGCTTCCCAGCGGGAAACTACGAGCAGTACTTC.

Regarding this clone: The identical CDR3 is also encoded by other nucleotide sequences in the sample. The rearrangement joins TRBV29-1 to TRBJ2-2, with 13 bases identical to TRBD2. CDR3 size: 15 residues. With V trimmed by 6 bases and J by 0 bases, 1 base remained unmatched. CDR1 and CDR2 (germline): SQVTM, ANQGSEA. CDR3 loop: CSVGTSGANTGELFF. As DNA, the CDR3 is TGCAGCGTGGGGACTAGCGGGGCGAACACCGGGGAGCTGTTTTTT.

The V call is TRBV6-1, the J call TRBJ2-7; D is unresolved. The V gene's germline CDR1 is MNHNS and CDR2 SASEGT. The CDR3 spans 15 residues. V lost 2 bases to trimming and J lost 1 base, with 12 bases between them. DNA of the CDR3: TGTGCCAGCAGTGAAACCCCAAACAGTTCCTACGAGCAGTACTTC. Translated, it gives CASSETPNSSYEQYF.

To note about this clone: Germline is not matched at one junction end, which may reflect a read error. The chain carries TRBV28 and TRBJ2-3; D uncertain. Germline CDR1 is MDHEN and CDR2 is SYDVKM. CDR3 length equals 12 residues. DNA for the CDR3: TGTGCCAGCACTTTAGGCACAGATACGCAGTATTTT. Translation: CASTLGTDTQYF. The full variable domain, with the rest looked up from reference TRBV28 and TRBJ2-3, is DVKVTQSSRYLVKRTGEKVFLECVQDMDHENMFWYRQDPGLGLRLIYFSYDVKMKEKGDIPEGYSVSREKKERFSLILESASTNQTSMYLCASTLGTDTQYFGPGTRLTVL.

The V call is TRBV5-5, the J call TRBJ1-2; the D is unclear. V was trimmed by 4 bases and J by 4 bases, leaving 11 bases between them. The CDR3 extends over 13 amino acids. Germline loops: CDR1 SGHKS, CDR2 YYEKEE (reference sequence). The CDR3 region has the DNA TGTGCCAGCAGCGTCGGGTCATTCTATGGCTACACCTTC. Translated: CASSVGSFYGYTF.

The chain combines TRBV10-2 with TRBJ2-7; D gene ambiguous. The CDR3 sequence is 12 residues long. The germline V gene has CDR1 WSHSY and CDR2 SAAADI. V was pared by 0 bases and J by 7 bases, with 7 bases between. CDR3: CASSESVWEQYF. In DNA, the CDR3 is TGCGCCAGCAGTGAGTCGGTGTGGGAGCAGTACTTC.

The chain joins TRBV6-1 to TRBJ2-7, with D tentatively TRBD2 (6 bases). CDR1 and CDR2 from the germline V gene are MNHNS and SASEGT. There are 15 residues in the CDR3. Trimming removed 6 bases at V and 4 bases at J, with 19 bases between. Written as DNA, the CDR3 is TGTGCCAGCAGAACCGCGGGACTGACTTCATACGAGCAGTACTTC. Protein sequence: CASRTAGLTSYEQYF.

The chain has TRBV7-6 and TRBJ2-5; unclear D gene. Germline CDR1 SGHVS, CDR2 FNYEAQ. The CDR3 contains 17 residues. Trimming left V 3 bases short and J 4 bases short, with 21 bases between. CDR3 amino acids: CASSFGHTRLFGETQYF. CDR3 bases: TGTGCCAGCAGCTTTGGGCACACCAGGTTGTTTGGAGAGACCCAGTACTTC.

The chain links TRBV4-1 to TRBJ2-1; unclear D gene. Germline loops: CDR1 MGHRA, CDR2 YSYEKL. The germline V and J ends were trimmed by 1 base and 9 bases, with 7 bases remaining between them. CDR3 length: 12 amino acids. The DNA for the CDR3 is TGCGCCAGCAGCCAAGGTCCTGGTGAGCAGTTCTTC. Its protein product is CASSQGPGEQFF.

The chain carries TRBV27 and TRBJ1-1; possibly TRBD1 for D (6 bases). This CDR3 contains 15 residues. Between the trimmed V and J ends, which lost 5 bases and 0 bases, there was a span of 13 bases. CDR1 and CDR2 (germline): MNHEY, SMNVEV (reference sequence). The CDR3 loop reads CASSPKQGVNTEAFF. The DNA for the CDR3 is TGTGCCAGCAGTCCGAAACAGGGTGTGAACACTGAAGCTTTCTTT.

V usage is TRBV29-1 and J usage is TRBJ1-2, with a tentative D call TRBD1 (5 bases). Per germline, CDR1 SQVTM and CDR2 ANQGSEA. The V end lost 6 bases, the J end lost 8 bases, and 16 bases lay between the germline ends. The CDR3 is made up of 12 amino acids. The CDR3 DNA is TGCAGCGTCGCGGGACTCACGAGGGGCTACACCTTC. Amino acids: CSVAGLTRGYTF.